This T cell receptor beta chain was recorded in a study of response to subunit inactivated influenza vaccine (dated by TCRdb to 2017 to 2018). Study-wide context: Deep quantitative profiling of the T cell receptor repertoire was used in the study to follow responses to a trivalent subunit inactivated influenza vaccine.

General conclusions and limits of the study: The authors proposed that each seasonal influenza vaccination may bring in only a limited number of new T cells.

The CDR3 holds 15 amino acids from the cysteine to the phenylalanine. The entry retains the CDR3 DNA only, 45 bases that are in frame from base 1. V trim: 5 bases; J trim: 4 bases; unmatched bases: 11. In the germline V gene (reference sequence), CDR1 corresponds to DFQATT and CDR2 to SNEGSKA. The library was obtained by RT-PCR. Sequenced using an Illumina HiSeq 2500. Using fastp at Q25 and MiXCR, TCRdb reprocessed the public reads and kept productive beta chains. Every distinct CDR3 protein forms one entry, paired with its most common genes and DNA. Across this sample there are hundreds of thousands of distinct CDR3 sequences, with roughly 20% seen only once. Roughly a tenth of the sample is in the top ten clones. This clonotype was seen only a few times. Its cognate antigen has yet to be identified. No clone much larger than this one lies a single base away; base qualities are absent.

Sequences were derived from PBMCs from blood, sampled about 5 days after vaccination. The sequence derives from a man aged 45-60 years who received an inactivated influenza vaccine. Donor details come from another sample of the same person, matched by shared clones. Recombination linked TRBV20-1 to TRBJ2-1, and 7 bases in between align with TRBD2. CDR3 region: CSALRAGVMYNEQFF. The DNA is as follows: TGCAGTGCTCTCAGGGCGGGAGTTATGTACAATGAGCAGTTCTTC.